This TCR beta chain was recorded in a study of cytomegalovirus exposure and HLA in healthy donors. Study summary: One earlier analysis, a look at about 179 million T cells, found around 110 million unique TCR beta sequences. The study's findings and limits: Three chains linked to CMV were shown in vitro to be specific for CMV antigens. What a later analysis reportedly showed was that an Asian-associated ancestry cluster had fewer N-insertions than the roughly 670-donor mean.

PCR employed 60 Vbeta and 13 Jbeta primers. Libraries were prepared by immunoSEQ multiplex PCR; TCRdb keeps only in-frame clonotypes and omits some of them. The top ten clones hold 3% to 3.5% of a sample with about 140,000 clones, roughly 80% of them seen once. About this clone itself: Its antigen is still unknown.

Donors had nominal health at sampling but likely had unrecorded immune exposures. This receptor was taken from a male donor in good health and CMV-seronegative. Sequenced input: PBMCs.

The CDR3 loop reads CASSEAVTNSGANVLTF. The CDR3 bases are TGTGCCAGCAGTGAAGCGGTAACTAACTCTGGGGCCAACGTCCTGACTTTC. This rearrangement joins TRBV9 to TRBJ2-6; TRBD2 might be the D (5 bases). This CDR3 is 17 amino acids long. The V gene lost 5 bases and the J gene lost 0 bases, with 15 bases spanning the gap. Germline V gene data show CDR1 as SGDLS and CDR2 as YYNGEE.